This T cell receptor (beta chain) comes out of a study of breast tumors, draining lymph nodes, adjacent tissues (dated by TCRdb to the mid-2010s). About the full investigation: Breast cancer patients provided tumor, adjacent nontumor tissue and axillary lymph nodes, and the study compared the TCR beta repertoires across these three sources. The study aimed to assess the relationships and possible T-cell exchange between tumor, surrounding tissue and draining lymph node repertoires in human breast cancer.

The run used an Illumina HiSeq 2000. Multiplex PCR amplification was used to generate the TCR beta chain libraries. The amplified TCR beta chain products were analyzed by high-throughput sequencing. TCRdb reran the public reads through fastp at Q25 and MiXCR, keeping productive beta chains. Identical CDR3 protein sequences are pooled into one entry, listed with their most common genes and DNA. This sample is represented by about 35,000 distinct CDR3 sequences; 35% to 45% of them were singletons. The ten top clones hold approximately 11% of the sample. Its CDR3 holds 10 amino acids, cysteine through phenylalanine. Only CDR3 DNA remains: 30 bases, in frame from the first base. CDR1 and CDR2 are read off the germline V gene as SQVTM and ANQGSEA. The germline ends are 9 bases apart after V is trimmed by 7 bases and J by 6 bases. The study at large found these results: Rather than being directly demonstrated, the conclusion that tumor T cells originate in lymph nodes was presented as consistent with a hypothesis. The data were judged consistent with most tumor T cells deriving from the lymph node and then expanding within tumor tissue. Tumor and nontumor tissue repertoires were significantly more similar in luminal-like than in basal-like breast cancer. Tumor T-cell repertoires showed less diversity than lymph node repertoires and more diversity than nontumor tissue repertoires, and tumor T-cell repertoires showed preferential V and J gene usage.

About this clonotype: Its antigen is currently not known. A read error may explain this, as a much larger clone is one base away.

Specimen: breast tumor tissue. The receptor comes from a female donor with breast cancer. Some clones in this sample may be carry-over from other donors' samples. The rearrangement joined TRBV29-1 to TRBJ1-2; the D gene remains uncertain. In nucleotide form, the sequence is TGCAGCGCAGATAGCGATGGCTACACCTTC. Its protein is CSADSDGYTF.